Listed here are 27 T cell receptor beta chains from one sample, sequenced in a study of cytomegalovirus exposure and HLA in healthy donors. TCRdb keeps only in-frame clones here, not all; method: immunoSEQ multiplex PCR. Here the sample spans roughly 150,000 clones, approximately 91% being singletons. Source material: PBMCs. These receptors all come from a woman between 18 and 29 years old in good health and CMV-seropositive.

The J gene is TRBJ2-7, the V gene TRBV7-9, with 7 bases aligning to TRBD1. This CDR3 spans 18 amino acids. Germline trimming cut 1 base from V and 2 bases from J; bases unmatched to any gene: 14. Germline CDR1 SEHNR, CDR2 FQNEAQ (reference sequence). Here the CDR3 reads CASSLDVKDRDRTYEQYF. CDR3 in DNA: TGTGCCAGCAGCTTAGACGTCAAAGACAGGGATCGGACCTACGAGCAGTACTTC.

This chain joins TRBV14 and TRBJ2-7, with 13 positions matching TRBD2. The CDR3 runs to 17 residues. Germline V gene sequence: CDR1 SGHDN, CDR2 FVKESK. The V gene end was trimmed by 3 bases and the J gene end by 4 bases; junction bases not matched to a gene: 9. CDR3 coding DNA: TGTGCCAGCAGCCACGCTCCGGGACTAGCGGGAATTTACGAGCAGTACTTC. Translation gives CASSHAPGLAGIYEQYF.

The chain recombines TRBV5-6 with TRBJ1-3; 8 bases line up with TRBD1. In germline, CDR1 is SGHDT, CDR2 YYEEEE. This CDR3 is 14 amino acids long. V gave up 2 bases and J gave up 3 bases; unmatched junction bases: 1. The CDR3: CASSFGQGGNTIYF. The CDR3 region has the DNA TGTGCCAGCAGCTTTGGACAGGGTGGAAACACCATATATTTT.

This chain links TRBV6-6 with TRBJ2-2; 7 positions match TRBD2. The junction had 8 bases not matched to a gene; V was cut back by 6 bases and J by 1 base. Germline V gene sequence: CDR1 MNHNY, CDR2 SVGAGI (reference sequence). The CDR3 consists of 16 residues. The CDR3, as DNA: TGTGCCAGCAGCCTTCTAGCGGTCGAGAACACCGGGGAGCTGTTTTTT. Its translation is CASSLLAVENTGELFF.

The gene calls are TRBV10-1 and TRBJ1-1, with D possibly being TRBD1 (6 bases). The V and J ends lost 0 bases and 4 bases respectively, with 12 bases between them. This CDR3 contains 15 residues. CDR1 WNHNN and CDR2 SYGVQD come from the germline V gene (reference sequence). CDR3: CASSESRGASTEAFF. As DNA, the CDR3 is TGCGCCAGCAGTGAGTCGCGGGGGGCGAGCACTGAAGCTTTCTTT.

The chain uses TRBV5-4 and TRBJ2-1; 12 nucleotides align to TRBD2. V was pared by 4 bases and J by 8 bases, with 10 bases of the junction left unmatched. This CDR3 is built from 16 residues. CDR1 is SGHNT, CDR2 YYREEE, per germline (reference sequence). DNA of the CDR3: TGTGCCAGCAGCGGCCAGGATCTAGCGGGAGGGTATGAGCAGTTCTTC. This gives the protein CASSGQDLAGGYEQFF.

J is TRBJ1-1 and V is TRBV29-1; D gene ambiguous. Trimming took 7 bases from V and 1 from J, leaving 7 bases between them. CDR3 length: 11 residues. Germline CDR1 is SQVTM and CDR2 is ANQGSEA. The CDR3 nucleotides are TGCAGCGGAACAGAGAACACTGAAGCTTTCTTT. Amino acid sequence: CSGTENTEAFF.

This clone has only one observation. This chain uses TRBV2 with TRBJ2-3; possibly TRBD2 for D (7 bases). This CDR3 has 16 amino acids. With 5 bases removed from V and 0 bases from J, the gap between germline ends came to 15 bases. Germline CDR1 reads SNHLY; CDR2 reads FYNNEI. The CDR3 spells CASSKTGGLSTDTQYF. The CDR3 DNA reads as TGTGCCAGCAGTAAAACGGGGGGCCTAAGCACAGATACGCAGTATTTT. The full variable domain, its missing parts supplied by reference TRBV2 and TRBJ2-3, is EPEVTQTPSHQVTQMGQEVILRCVPISNHLYFYWYRQILGQKVEFLVSFYNNEISEKSEIFDDQFSVERPDGSNFTLKIRSTKLEDSAMYFCASSKTGGLSTDTQYFGPGTRLTVL.

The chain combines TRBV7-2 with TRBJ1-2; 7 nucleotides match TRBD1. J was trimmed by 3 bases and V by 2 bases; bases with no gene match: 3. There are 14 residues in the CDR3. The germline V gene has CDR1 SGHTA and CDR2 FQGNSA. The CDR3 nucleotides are TGTGCCAGCAGCTTACAGGGGGTTGACTATGGCTACACCTTC. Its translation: CASSLQGVDYGYTF.

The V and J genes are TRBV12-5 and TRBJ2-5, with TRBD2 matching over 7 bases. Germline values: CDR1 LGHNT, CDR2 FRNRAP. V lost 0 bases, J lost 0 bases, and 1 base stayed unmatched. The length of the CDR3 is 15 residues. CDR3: CASGLVSGYQETQYF. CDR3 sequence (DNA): TGTGCTAGTGGTTTGGTTAGCGGGTACCAAGAGACCCAGTACTTC.

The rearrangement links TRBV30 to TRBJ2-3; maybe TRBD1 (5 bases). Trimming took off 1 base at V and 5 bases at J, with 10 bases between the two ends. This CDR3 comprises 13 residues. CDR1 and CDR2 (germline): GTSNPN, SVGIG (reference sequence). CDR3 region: CAWSDAGIDTQYF. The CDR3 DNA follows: TGTGCCTGGAGTGATGCAGGGATAGATACGCAGTATTTT.

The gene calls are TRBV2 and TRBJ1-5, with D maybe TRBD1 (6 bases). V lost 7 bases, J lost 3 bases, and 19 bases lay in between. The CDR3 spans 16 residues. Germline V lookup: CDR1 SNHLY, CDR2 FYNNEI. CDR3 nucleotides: TGTGCCAGCACCAAAGATGGGGGCGCTGACAATCAGCCCCAGCATTTT. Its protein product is CASTKDGGADNQPQHF. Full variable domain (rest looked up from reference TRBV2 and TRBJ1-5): EPEVTQTPSHQVTQMGQEVILRCVPISNHLYFYWYRQILGQKVEFLVSFYNNEISEKSEIFDDQFSVERPDGSNFTLKIRSTKLEDSAMYFCASTKDGGADNQPQHFGDGTRLSIL.

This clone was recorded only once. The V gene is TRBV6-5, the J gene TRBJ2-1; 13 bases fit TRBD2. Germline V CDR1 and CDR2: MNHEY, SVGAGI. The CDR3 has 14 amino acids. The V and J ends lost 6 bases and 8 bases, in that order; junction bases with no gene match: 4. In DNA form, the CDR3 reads TGTGCCAGCAGACTAGCGGGAGGGCTCGATGAGCAGTTCTTC. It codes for CASRLAGGLDEQFF.

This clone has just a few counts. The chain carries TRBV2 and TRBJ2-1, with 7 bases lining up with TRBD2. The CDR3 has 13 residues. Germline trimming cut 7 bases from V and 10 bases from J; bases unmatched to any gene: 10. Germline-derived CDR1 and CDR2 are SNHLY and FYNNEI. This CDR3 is CASTRDYGGEQFF. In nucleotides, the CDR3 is TGTGCCAGCACACGGGACTACGGAGGGGAGCAGTTCTTC.

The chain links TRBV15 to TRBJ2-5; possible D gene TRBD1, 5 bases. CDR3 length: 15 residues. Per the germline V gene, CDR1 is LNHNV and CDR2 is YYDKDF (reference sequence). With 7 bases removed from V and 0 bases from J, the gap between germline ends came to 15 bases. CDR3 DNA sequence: TGTGCCACCACAACCGCGGACATCCACCAAGAGACCCAGTACTTC. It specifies CATTTADIHQETQYF. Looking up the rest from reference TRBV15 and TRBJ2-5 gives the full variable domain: DAMVIQNPRYQVTQFGKPVTLSCSQTLNHNVMYWYQQKSSQAPKLLFHYYDKDFNNEADTPDNFQSRRPNTSFCFLDIRSPGLGDTAMYLCATTTADIHQETQYFGPGTRLLVL.

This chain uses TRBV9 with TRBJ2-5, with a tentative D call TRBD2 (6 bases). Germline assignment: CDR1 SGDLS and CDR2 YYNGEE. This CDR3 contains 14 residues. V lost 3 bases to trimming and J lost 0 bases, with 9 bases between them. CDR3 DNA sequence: TGTGCCAGCAGCGATAGCGGCAACCAAGAGACCCAGTACTTC. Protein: CASSDSGNQETQYF.

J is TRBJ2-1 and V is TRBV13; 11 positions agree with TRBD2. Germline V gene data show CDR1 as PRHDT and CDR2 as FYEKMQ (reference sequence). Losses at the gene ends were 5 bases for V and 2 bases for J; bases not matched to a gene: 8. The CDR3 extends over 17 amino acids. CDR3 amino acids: CASSAPTSGIPYNEQFF. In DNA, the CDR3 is TGTGCCAGCAGCGCCCCGACTAGCGGGATCCCCTACAATGAGCAGTTCTTC.

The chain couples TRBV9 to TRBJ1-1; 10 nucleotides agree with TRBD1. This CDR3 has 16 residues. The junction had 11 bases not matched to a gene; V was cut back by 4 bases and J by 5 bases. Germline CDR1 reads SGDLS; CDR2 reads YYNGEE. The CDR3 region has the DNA TGTGCCAGCAGCAGTCGACAGGGGGCAGATAGGACTGAAGCTTTCTTT. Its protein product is CASSSRQGADRTEAFF.

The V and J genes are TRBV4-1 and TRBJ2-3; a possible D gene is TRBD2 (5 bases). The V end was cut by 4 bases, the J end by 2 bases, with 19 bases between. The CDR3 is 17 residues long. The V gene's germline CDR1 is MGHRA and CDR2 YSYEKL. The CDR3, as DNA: TGCGCCAGCAGCCGCTCCTCCTTAGGACTGTCCACAGATACGCAGTATTTT. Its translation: CASSRSSLGLSTDTQYF.

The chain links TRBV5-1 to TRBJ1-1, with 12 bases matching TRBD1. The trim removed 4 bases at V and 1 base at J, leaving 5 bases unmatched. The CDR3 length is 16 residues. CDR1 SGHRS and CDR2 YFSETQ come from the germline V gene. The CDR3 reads CASSMGQGATNTEAFF. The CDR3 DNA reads TGCGCCAGCAGCATGGGACAGGGGGCAACGAACACTGAAGCTTTCTTT.

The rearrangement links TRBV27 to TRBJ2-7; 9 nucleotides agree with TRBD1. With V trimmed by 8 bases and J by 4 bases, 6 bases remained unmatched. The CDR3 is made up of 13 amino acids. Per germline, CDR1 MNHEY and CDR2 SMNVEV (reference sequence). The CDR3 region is CASAGQGFYEQYF. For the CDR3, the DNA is TGTGCCAGCGCCGGACAGGGGTTTTACGAGCAGTACTTC.

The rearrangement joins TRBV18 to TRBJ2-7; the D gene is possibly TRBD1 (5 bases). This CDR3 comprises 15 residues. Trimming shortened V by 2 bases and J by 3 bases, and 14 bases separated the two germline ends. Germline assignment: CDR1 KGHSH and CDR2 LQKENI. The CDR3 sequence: CASSPGAGPLYEQYF. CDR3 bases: TGTGCCAGCTCACCAGGGGCAGGGCCTCTCTACGAGCAGTACTTC.

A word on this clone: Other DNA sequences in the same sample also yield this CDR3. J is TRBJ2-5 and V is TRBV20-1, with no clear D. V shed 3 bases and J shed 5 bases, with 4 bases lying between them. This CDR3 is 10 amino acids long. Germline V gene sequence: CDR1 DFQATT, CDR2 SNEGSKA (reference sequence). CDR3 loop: CSASMETQYF. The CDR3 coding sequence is TGCAGTGCTAGTATGGAGACCCAGTACTTC.

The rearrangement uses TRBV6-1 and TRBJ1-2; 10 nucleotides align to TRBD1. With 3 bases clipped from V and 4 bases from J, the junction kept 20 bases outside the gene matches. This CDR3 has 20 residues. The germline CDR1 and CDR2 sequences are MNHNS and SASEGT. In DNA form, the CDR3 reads TGTGCCAGCAGTGAGATTGGGGACCGGCGACAGGGGGCTTTAGGCTATGGCTACACCTTC. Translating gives CASSEIGDRRQGALGYGYTF.

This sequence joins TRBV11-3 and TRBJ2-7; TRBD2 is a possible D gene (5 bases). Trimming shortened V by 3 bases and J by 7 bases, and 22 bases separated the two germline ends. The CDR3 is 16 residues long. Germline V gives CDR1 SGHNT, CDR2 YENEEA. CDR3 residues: CASSLDPGGGLREQYF. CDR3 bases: TGTGCCAGCAGCTTGGACCCCGGAGGTGGGTTGAGGGAGCAGTACTTC.

Written as DNA, the CDR3 is TGTGCCAGCAGCCAAGAGTTTCTAGCGGGAGGATACCAAGAGACCCAGTACTTC. It encodes CASSQEFLAGGYQETQYF. This chain uses TRBV4-2 with TRBJ2-5, with 11 positions matching TRBD2. This CDR3 comprises 18 residues. V shed 0 bases, J shed 0 bases, and the junction held 6 bases outside the gene matches. From germline, CDR1 is LGHNA and CDR2 YNFKEQ.

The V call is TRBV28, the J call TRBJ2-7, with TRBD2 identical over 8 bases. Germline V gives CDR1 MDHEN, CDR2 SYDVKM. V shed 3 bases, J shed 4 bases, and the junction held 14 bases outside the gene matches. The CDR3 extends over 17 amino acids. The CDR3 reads CASSFPVAGTIGYEQYF. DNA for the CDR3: TGTGCCAGCAGTTTTCCGGTAGCGGGAACAATAGGGTACGAGCAGTACTTC.